The present TCR beta chain was sequenced within a study of CD8+ T cells in alopecia areata. As for the study in general: Treated patients received oral tofacitinib, 5 to 10 mg twice daily.

Sequencing relied on a cDNA template that was reverse transcribed from extracted RNA. TCRdb keeps only in-frame clones here, not all; method: immunoSEQ multiplex PCR. Among more than 150,000 clones, 51% were seen once, and the ten largest hold roughly a tenth. This clone turned up a few times. Its specificity is not known. This sample also contains other DNA sequences that code for the same CDR3. Findings and limits, study-wide: During tofacitinib treatment, many expanded lesional clones remained in scalp and blood. Tofacitinib delivered significant drops in scalp clonality and in expanded CD8+ clones among the top 100.

Germline V lookup: CDR1 MNHEY, CDR2 SVGAGI. V shed 0 bases and J shed 1 base, with 7 bases lying between them. This CDR3 has 14 amino acids. Stated treatment: oral pan-JAK inhibitor, 5-10 mg twice daily. Isolation of CD4+ and CD8+ T cells from PBMCs was achieved by sorting. The TCR sequence derives from a human donor with alopecia areata. The input for sequencing was CD8+ T cells sorted from blood, taken at week 52, from a patient treated with tofacitinib. The gene calls are TRBV6-5 and TRBJ2-7, with D unresolved. CDR3 loop: CASSYSKDSYEQYF. CDR3 nucleotides: TGTGCCAGCAGTTACTCGAAGGATTCCTACGAGCAGTACTTC.